This T cell receptor (beta chain) was recovered during a study of shared clonotypes between healthy human individuals. Overall study findings and caveats: Larger estimated richness was generally seen in naive subsets than in memory subsets.

Worth noting for this clone: What it binds is unknown.

Once extracted for a subset, genomic DNA was divided evenly among several immunoSEQ plates. Libraries were prepared by immunoSEQ multiplex PCR; TCRdb keeps only in-frame clonotypes and omits some of them. The data show 550,000 to 800,000 clones, about 90% seen once. CD8 memory was a combination that joined CD45RO+ cells with CCR7-negative CD45RA+ TemRA cells. The V end lost 5 bases, the J end lost 2 bases, and 17 bases lay between the germline ends. The CDR3 runs 15 residues. CDR1 and CDR2 (germline): SGHNT, YYREEE (reference sequence). Sample: memory CD8+ T cells from PBMCs. Subset specified: CD45RO+ cells pooled with CCR7-negative TemRA cells. This chain joins TRBV5-4 and TRBJ2-7; no clear D gene. The sequence was obtained from a man aged 18 to 29 in good health. Some clones in this sample may be carry-over from other donors' samples. CDR3 amino acids: CASREGPAATYEQYF. The DNA of the CDR3 is TGTGCCAGCAGAGAAGGGCCGGCTGCTACCTACGAGCAGTACTTC. The variable domain in full, with the rest retrieved from reference TRBV5-4 and TRBJ2-7, is ETGVTQSPTHLIKTRGQQVTLRCSSQSGHNTVSWYQQALGQGPQFIFQYYREEENGRGNFPPRFSGLQFPNYSSELNVNALELDDSALYLCASREGPAATYEQYFGPGTRLTVT.